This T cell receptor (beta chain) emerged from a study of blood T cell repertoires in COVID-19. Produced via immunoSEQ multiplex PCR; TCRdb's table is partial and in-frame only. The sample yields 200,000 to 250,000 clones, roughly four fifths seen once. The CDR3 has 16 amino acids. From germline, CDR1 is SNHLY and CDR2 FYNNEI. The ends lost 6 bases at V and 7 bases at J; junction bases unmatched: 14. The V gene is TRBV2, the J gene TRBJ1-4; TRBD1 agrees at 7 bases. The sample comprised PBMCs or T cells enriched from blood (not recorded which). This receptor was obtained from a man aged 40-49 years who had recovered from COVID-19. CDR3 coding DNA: TGTGCCAGCAGGAGAGGACAGGTCGCCGGAGGTGAAAAACTGTTTTTT. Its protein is CASRRGQVAGGEKLFF.